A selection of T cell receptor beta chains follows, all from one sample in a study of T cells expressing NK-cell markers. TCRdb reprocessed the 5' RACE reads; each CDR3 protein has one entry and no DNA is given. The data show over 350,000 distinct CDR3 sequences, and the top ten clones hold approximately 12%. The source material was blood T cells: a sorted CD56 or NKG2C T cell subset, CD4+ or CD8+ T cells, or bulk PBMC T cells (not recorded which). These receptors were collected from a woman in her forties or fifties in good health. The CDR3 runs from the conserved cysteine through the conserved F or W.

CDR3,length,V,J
CASSLGPAEETQYF,14,TRBV12-3/TRBV12-4,TRBJ2-5
CASSVGLAGGIQETQYF,17,TRBV9,TRBJ2-5
CASSLRRGQGGYGYTF,16,TRBV5-1,TRBJ1-2
CASSEVVGPGIGELFF,16,TRBV6-1,TRBJ2-2
CSARDFLFSEDPDTQYF,17,TRBV20-1,TRBJ2-3
CASSPTILADTQYF,14,TRBV13,TRBJ2-3
CSVAGALNTIYF,12,TRBV29-1,TRBJ1-3
CASSLAMGQQYF,12,TRBV7-2,TRBJ2-7
CASSFKAGGTDTQYF,15,TRBV12-3/TRBV12-4,TRBJ2-3
CSARLSNTEAFF,12,TRBV20-1,TRBJ1-1
CASSLLGGGNEQYF,14,TRBV12-3/TRBV12-4,TRBJ2-7
CATTSPEDYGYTF,13,TRBV6-6,TRBJ1-2
CSVEVTSLWTVFDYTF,16,TRBV29-1,TRBJ1-2
CASSNGLAGENEQYF,15,TRBV3-1,TRBJ2-7
CSARDPLAGSYEQYF,15,TRBV20-1,TRBJ2-7
CASSRSLVVFDEQFF,15,TRBV5-6,TRBJ2-1
CASRGSPYYEQYF,13,TRBV12-3/TRBV12-4,TRBJ2-7
CASSPSGGPADTQYF,15,TRBV7-3,TRBJ2-3
CASSNTSPGGYTF,13,TRBV25-1,TRBJ1-2
CASSKTRFQQFF,12,TRBV7-2,TRBJ2-1
CASSLALAGDEDTQYF,16,TRBV7-8,TRBJ2-3
CAGRGVTEAFF,11,TRBV6-1,TRBJ1-1
CSVEGISGALAKNIQYF,17,TRBV29-1,TRBJ2-4
CASSERGSGEVQPQHF,16,TRBV4-2,TRBJ1-5
CASSLLDPTDTQYF,14,TRBV13,TRBJ2-3
CASSLDRETLYIQYF,15,TRBV11-2,TRBJ2-4
CASRLFATANYGYTF,15,TRBV4-2,TRBJ1-2
CASSWTGTGLIGELFF,16,TRBV5-6,TRBJ2-2
CASSTNRDSKNIQYF,15,TRBV12-3/TRBV12-4,TRBJ2-4
CASSHPGGAQETQYF,15,TRBV18,TRBJ2-5
CATSEPDSFYTDTQYF,16,TRBV24-1,TRBJ2-3
CASSLNGASSYEQYF,15,TRBV5-6,TRBJ2-7
CASSYSSPNQPQHF,14,TRBV6-2/TRBV6-3,TRBJ1-5
CATSRRESTDTQYF,14,TRBV10-3,TRBJ2-3
CASEAGVRTGELFF,14,TRBV5-1,TRBJ2-2
CASSVGTSPRRGEQYF,16,TRBV9,TRBJ2-7